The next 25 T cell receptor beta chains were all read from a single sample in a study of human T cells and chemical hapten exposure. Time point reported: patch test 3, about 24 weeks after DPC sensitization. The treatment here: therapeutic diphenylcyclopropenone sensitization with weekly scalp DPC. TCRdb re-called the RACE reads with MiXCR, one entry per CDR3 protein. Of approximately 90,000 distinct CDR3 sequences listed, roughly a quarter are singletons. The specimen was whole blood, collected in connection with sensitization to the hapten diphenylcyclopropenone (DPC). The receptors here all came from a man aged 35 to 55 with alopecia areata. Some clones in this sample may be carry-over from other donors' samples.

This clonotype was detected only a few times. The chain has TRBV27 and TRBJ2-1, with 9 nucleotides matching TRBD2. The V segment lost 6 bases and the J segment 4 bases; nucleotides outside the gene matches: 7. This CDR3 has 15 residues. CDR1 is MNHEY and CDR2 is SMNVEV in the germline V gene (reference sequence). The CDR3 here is CASSMTSGRYNEQFF. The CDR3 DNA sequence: TGTGCCAGCAGCATGACTAGCGGAAGATACAATGAGCAGTTCTTC.

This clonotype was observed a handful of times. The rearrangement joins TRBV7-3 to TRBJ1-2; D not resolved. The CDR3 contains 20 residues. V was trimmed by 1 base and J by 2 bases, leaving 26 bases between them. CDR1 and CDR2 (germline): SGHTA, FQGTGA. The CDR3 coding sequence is TGTGCCAGCAGCTTAAAATTCGTACCCCCGGGCGCTTTTGGGAACTATGGCTACACCTTC. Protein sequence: CASSLKFVPPGAFGNYGYTF.

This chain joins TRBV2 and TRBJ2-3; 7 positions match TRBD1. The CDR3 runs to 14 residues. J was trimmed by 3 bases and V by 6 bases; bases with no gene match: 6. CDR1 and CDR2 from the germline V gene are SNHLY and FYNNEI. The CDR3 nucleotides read TGTGCCAGCAGCACCGGGACAGTGACAGATACGCAGTATTTT. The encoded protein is CASSTGTVTDTQYF.

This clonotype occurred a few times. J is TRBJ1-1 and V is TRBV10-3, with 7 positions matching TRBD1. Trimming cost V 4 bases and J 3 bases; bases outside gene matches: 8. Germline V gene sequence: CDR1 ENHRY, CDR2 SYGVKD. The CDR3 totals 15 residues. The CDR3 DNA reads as TGTGCCATCAGTGGGGGTCAGGGGGGCTACACTGAAGCTTTCTTT. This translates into CAISGGQGGYTEAFF.

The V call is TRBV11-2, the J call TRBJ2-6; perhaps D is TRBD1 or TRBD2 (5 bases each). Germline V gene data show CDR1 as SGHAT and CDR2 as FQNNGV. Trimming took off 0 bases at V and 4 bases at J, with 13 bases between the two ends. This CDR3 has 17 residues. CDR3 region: CASSLDAGSGGANVLTF. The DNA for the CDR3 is TGTGCCAGCAGCTTAGACGCAGGGTCGGGAGGGGCCAACGTCCTGACTTTC.

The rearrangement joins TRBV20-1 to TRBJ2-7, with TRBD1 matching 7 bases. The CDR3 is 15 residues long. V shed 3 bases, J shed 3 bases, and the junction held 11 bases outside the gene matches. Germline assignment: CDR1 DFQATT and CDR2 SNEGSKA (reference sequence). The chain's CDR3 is CSARGSGTAGYEQYF. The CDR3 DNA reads TGCAGTGCTAGGGGATCCGGGACAGCCGGCTACGAGCAGTACTTC.

The CDR3 reads CASSFGTSRQAQYF. DNA for the CDR3: TGTGCCAGCAGTTTCGGGACTTCGAGACAGGCCCAGTACTTC. V usage is TRBV27 and J usage is TRBJ2-5, with D perhaps given as TRBD1 or TRBD2 (6 bases each). Germline CDR1 MNHEY, CDR2 SMNVEV (reference sequence). The CDR3 sequence is 14 residues long. Trimming stripped 3 bases from V and 9 bases from J, with 17 bases between.

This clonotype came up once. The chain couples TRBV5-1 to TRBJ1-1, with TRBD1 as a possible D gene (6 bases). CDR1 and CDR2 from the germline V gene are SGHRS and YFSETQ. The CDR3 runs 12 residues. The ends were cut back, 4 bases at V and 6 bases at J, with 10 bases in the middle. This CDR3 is CASSPRGSEAFF. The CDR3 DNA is TGCGCCAGCAGCCCCAGGGGCTCTGAAGCTTTCTTT.

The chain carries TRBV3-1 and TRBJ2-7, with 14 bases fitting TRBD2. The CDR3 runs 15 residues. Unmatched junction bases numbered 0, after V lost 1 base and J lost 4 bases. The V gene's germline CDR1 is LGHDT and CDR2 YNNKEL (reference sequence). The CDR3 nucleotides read TGTGCCAGCAGCCAAGGGACTAGCGGGAGGTACGAGCAGTACTTC. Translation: CASSQGTSGRYEQYF.

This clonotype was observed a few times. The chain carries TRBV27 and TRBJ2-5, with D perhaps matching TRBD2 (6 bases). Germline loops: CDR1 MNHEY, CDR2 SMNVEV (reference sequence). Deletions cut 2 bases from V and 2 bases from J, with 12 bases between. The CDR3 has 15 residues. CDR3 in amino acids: CASSLRAGRQETQYF. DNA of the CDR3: TGTGCCAGCAGTTTAAGAGCAGGGAGGCAAGAGACCCAGTACTTC.

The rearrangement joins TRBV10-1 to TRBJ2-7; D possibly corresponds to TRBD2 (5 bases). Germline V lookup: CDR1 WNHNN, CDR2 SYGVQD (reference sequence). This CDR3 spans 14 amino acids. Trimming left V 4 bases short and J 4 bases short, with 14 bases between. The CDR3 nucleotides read TGCGCCAGCAGTGCCGTCCCTGGAGGATACGAGCAGTACTTC. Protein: CASSAVPGGYEQYF.

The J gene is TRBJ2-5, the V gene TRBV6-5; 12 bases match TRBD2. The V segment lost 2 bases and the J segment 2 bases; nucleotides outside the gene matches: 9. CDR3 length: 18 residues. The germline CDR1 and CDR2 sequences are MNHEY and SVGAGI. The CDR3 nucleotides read TGTGCCAGCAGTTACCCGACTAGCGGGAGAAAAGGGCAAGAGACCCAGTACTTC. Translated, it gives CASSYPTSGRKGQETQYF.

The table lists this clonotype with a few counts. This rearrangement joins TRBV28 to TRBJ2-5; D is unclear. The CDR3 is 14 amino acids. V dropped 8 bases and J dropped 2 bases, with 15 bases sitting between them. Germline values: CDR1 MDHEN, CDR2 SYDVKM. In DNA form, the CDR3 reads TGTGCCAGCTTGGGTCTGGTAGGGCAAGAGACCCAGTACTTC. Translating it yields CASLGLVGQETQYF. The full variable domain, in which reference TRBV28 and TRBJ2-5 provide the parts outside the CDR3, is DVKVTQSSRYLVKRTGEKVFLECVQDMDHENMFWYRQDPGLGLRLIYFSYDVKMKEKGDIPEGYSVSREKKERFSLILESASTNQTSMYLCASLGLVGQETQYFGPGTRLLVL.

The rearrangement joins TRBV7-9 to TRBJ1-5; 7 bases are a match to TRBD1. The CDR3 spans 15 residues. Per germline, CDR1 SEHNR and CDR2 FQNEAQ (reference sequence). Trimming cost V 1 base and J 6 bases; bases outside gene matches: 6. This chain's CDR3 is CASSLEGAGIQPQHF. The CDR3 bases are TGTGCCAGCAGCTTAGAGGGGGCAGGAATTCAGCCCCAGCATTTT.

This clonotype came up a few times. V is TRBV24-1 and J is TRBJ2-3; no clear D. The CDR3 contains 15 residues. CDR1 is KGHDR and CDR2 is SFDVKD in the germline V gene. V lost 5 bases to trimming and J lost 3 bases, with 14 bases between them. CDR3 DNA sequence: TGTGCCACCAGTGCTGATTTCTCCCGGACAGATACGCAGTATTTT. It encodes CATSADFSRTDTQYF.

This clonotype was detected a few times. The CDR3 region is CSAGDTAYEQYF. CDR3 coding DNA: TGCAGTGCTGGGGACACCGCCTACGAGCAGTACTTC. This rearrangement joins TRBV20-1 to TRBJ2-7; the D gene is possibly TRBD1 (6 bases). This CDR3 region has 12 residues. The V and J ends lost 5 bases and 2 bases respectively, with 10 bases between them. In germline, CDR1 is DFQATT, CDR2 SNEGSKA (reference sequence).

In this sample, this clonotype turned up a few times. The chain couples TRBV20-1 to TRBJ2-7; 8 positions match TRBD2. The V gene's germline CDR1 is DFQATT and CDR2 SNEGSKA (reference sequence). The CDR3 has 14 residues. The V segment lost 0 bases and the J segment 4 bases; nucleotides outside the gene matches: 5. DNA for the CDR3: TGCAGTGCTAGAGAAGCGCTAGCGGGTTACGAGCAGTACTTC. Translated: CSAREALAGYEQYF.

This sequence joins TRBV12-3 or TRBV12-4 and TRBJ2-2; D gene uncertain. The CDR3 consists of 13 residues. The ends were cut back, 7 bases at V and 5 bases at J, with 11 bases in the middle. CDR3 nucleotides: TGTGCCAGCAAGTTAAGCATGACCGGGGAGCTGTTTTTT. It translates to CASKLSMTGELFF.

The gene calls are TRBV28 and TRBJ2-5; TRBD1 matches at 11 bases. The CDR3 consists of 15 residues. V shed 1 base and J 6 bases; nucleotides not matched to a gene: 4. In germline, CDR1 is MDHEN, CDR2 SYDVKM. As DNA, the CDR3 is TGTGCCAGCAGTTTATCAGGGACAGGGGGGCAGACCCAGTACTTC. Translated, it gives CASSLSGTGGQTQYF. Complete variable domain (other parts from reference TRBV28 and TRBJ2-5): DVKVTQSSRYLVKRTGEKVFLECVQDMDHENMFWYRQDPGLGLRLIYFSYDVKMKEKGDIPEGYSVSREKKERFSLILESASTNQTSMYLCASSLSGTGGQTQYFGPGTRLLVL.

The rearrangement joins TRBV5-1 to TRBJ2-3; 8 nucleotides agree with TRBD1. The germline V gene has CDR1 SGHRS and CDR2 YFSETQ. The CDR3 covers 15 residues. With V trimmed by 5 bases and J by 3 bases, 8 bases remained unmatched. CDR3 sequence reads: CASSWTGIGTDTQYF. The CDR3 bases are TGCGCCAGCAGTTGGACAGGGATAGGGACAGATACGCAGTATTTT.

In DNA, the CDR3 is TGTGCCAGCAGCCAAGGAAATCGACTAGGAAACATTCAGTACTTC. This sequence encodes CASSQGNRLGNIQYF. The rearrangement links TRBV3-1 to TRBJ2-4; TRBD2 might be the D (6 bases). Germline V CDR1 and CDR2: LGHDT, YNNKEL (reference sequence). This CDR3 region has 15 residues. V gave up 1 base and J gave up 6 bases, with 13 bases separating them.

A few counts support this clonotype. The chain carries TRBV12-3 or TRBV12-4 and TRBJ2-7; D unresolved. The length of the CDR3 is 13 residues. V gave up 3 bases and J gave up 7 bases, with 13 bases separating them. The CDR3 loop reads CASSFQVRWEQYF. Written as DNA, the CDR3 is TGTGCCAGCAGTTTCCAGGTGCGATGGGAGCAGTACTTC.

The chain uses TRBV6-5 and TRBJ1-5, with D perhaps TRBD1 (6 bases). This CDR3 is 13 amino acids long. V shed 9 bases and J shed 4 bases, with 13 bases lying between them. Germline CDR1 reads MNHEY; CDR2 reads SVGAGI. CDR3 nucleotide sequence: TGTGCCAGTGGCTGGGGGCGAAATCAGCCCCAGCATTTT. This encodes CASGWGRNQPQHF.

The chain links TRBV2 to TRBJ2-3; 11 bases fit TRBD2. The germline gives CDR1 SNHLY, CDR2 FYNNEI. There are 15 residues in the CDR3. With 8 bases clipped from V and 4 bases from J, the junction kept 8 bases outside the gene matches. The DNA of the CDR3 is TGTGCCAGCCGGGCCCCTAGCGGGAGGTCAGATACGCAGTATTTT. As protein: CASRAPSGRSDTQYF. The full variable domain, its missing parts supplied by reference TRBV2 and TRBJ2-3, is EPEVTQTPSHQVTQMGQEVILRCVPISNHLYFYWYRQILGQKVEFLVSFYNNEISEKSEIFDDQFSVERPDGSNFTLKIRSTKLEDSAMYFCASRAPSGRSDTQYFGPGTRLTVL.

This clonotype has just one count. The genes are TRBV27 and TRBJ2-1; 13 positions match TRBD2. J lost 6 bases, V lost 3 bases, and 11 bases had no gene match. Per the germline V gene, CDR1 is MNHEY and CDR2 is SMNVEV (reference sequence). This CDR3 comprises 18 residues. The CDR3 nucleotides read TGTGCCAGCAGTTTGATCGGACTAGCGGGAGCGTCTGGCAATGAGCAGTTCTTC. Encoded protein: CASSLIGLAGASGNEQFF.